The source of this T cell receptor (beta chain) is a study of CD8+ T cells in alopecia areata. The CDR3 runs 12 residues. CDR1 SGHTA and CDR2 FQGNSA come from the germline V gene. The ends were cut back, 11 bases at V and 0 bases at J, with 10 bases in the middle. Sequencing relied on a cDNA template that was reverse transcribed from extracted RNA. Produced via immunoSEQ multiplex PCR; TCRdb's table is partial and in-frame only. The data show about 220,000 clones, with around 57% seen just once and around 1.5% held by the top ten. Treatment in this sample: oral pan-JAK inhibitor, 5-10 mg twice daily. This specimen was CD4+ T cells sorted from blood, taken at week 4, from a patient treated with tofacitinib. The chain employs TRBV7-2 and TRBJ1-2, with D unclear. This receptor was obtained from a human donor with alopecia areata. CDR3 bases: TGTGCCGGGCGGCTAGCTAACTATGGCTACACCTTC. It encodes CAGRLANYGYTF.